Shown below are 25 T cell receptor beta chains from a single sample sequenced in a study of CD8+CD57+ T cells in acquired aplastic anemia (dated by TCRdb to the late 2010s). Sequencer: Illumina HiSeq 2000. Genomic DNA served as template for TCR beta VDJ combination and CDR3 sequence profiling. Clones were called with MiXCR by TCRdb after fastp trimmed the public reads at Q25, and only in-frame beta chains were retained. Every distinct CDR3 protein forms one entry, paired with its most common genes and DNA. Counted in this sample were 100,000 to 150,000 distinct CDR3 sequences; about 40% of them appeared once. In total, the top ten clones hold 8% to 9.5% of the sample. The source material was sorted CD4+, CD8+, or CD8+CD57+ T cells (not recorded which) from PBMCs. These TCRs come from a human donor in good health, serving as a control.

The chain joins TRBV24-1 to TRBJ1-2; 12 bases map to TRBD1. V shed 7 bases, J shed 4 bases, and the junction held 3 bases outside the gene matches. This CDR3 contains 14 residues. Germline loops: CDR1 KGHDR, CDR2 SFDVKD. CDR3 in amino acids: CATRGQGAIYGYTF. The DNA for the CDR3 is TGTGCCACCAGGGGACAGGGGGCGATCTATGGCTACACCTTC.

The chain recombines TRBV15 with TRBJ2-5; 9 bases map to TRBD2. This CDR3 spans 15 amino acids. Trimming cost V 1 base and J 4 bases; bases outside gene matches: 4. Looked up from germline, CDR1 is LNHNV and CDR2 is YYDKDF (reference sequence). The CDR3 loop is CATSRGLAGLETQYF. For the CDR3, the DNA is TGTGCCACCAGCAGAGGTCTAGCGGGATTAGAGACCCAGTACTTC. The entire variable domain, with the rest obtained from reference TRBV15 and TRBJ2-5, is as follows: DAMVIQNPRYQVTQFGKPVTLSCSQTLNHNVMYWYQQKSSQAPKLLFHYYDKDFNNEADTPDNFQSRRPNTSFCFLDIRSPGLGDTAMYLCATSRGLAGLETQYFGPGTRLLVL.

The chain combines TRBV11-1 with TRBJ2-7, with 8 nucleotides matching TRBD1. Per germline, CDR1 SGHAT and CDR2 FQDESV (reference sequence). Unmatched junction bases numbered 10, after V lost 5 bases and J lost 1 base. The CDR3 has 16 amino acids. In nucleotides, the CDR3 is TGTGCCAGCAGCGACCTTCAGGGGACAGGTTCCTACGAGCAGTACTTC. It specifies CASSDLQGTGSYEQYF. The variable domain in full, completed from reference TRBV11-1 and TRBJ2-7, reads EAEVAQSPRYKITEKSQAVAFWCDPISGHATLYWYRQILGQGPELLVQFQDESVVDDSQLPKDRFSAERLKGVDSTLKIQPAELGDSAMYLCASSDLQGTGSYEQYFGPGTRLTVT.

V usage is TRBV7-9 and J usage is TRBJ1-2; D remains ambiguous. The CDR3 is 12 residues long. Trimming removed 6 bases at V and 4 bases at J, with 9 bases between. Looked up from germline, CDR1 is SEHNR and CDR2 is FQNEAQ (reference sequence). The CDR3 DNA reads TGTGCCAGCAGTGACTACAGCTATGGCTACACCTTC. The encoded protein is CASSDYSYGYTF.

The CDR3 region is CATSDFPGLAAHNEQFF. The CDR3 DNA is TGTGCCACCAGTGATTTTCCGGGACTAGCGGCCCACAATGAGCAGTTCTTC. The chain couples TRBV24-1 to TRBJ2-1; 11 nucleotides agree with TRBD2. CDR1 and CDR2 (germline): KGHDR, SFDVKD. V lost 1 base and J lost 5; bases outside the gene matches: 6. This CDR3 contains 17 residues.

This sequence joins TRBV25-1 and TRBJ1-1; weak D call: TRBD1 (6 bases). Trimming cost V 7 bases and J 4 bases, with 16 bases left between them. Germline CDR1 is MGHDK and CDR2 is SYGVNS. The CDR3 is 14 amino acids. CDR3 in DNA: TGTGCCAGCATGGGGGCAGGGGAGGGCACTGAAGCTTTCTTT. This codes for CASMGAGEGTEAFF.

This clonotype was counted many times. The rearrangement uses TRBV7-9 and TRBJ1-2, with D possibly TRBD1 on 6 matching bases. Germline CDR1 reads SEHNR; CDR2 reads FQNEAQ (reference sequence). V shed 5 bases and J shed 5 bases, with 24 bases lying between them. CDR3 length: 17 residues. Here the CDR3 DNA reads TGTGCCAGCAGCGAACGGGGCGGGGGGGCGCGGGAGTATGGCTACACCTTC. Translation: CASSERGGGAREYGYTF.

This clonotype appeared many times. The chain uses TRBV6-1 and TRBJ2-7, with 7 bases aligning to TRBD1. Trimming at V came to 6 bases and at J to 1 base, leaving 6 bases not matched to a gene. The germline V gene has CDR1 MNHNS and CDR2 SASEGT. The CDR3 covers 14 residues. This CDR3 reads CASSLEGQSYEQYF. The CDR3 nucleotides are TGTGCCAGCAGCCTTGAGGGACAGTCCTACGAGCAGTACTTC.

This clonotype was counted at least ten times. The V gene is TRBV19, the J gene TRBJ1-2, with TRBD1 as a possible D gene (5 bases). CDR1 is LNHDA and CDR2 is SQIVND in the germline V gene (reference sequence). Trimming removed 9 bases from V and 8 bases from J, with 22 bases in between. CDR3 length equals 14 residues. CDR3 protein: CASLDRGHLSGYTF. The CDR3 DNA sequence: TGTGCCAGCCTCGATCGGGGCCACCTATCCGGCTACACCTTC.

There are many counts of this clonotype. The rearrangement uses TRBV9 and TRBJ2-1; 7 bases line up with TRBD1. The CDR3 consists of 16 residues. Trimming cost V 4 bases and J 5 bases; bases outside gene matches: 12. CDR1 SGDLS and CDR2 YYNGEE come from the germline V gene. The CDR3 DNA reads TGTGCCAGCAGCTCGGGACAGCCCCTTCAGGACAATGAGCAGTTCTTC. As protein: CASSSGQPLQDNEQFF.

With respect to this clonotype: Given the absence of the conserved phenylalanine or tryptophan at the CDR3 end, a read error is likely. The DNA is omitted, as the CDR3 cannot be located on it reliably, and the CDR3 follows TCRdb's listing. The genes are TRBV6-5 and TRBJ2-7. Germline V CDR1 and CDR2: MNHEY, SVGAGI. The CDR3 comprises 14 residues, both ends counted. The CDR3 here is CASSYIGDAYERYS.

This clonotype was seen at least ten times. This chain uses TRBV20-1 with TRBJ2-2; D is tentatively TRBD1 or TRBD2 (5 bases each). Germline V CDR1 and CDR2: DFQATT, SNEGSKA (reference sequence). V was cut by 2 bases and J by 7 bases, with 14 bases left in between. The length of the CDR3 is 14 residues. The CDR3: CSARSLGEIGELFF. The DNA for the CDR3 is TGCAGTGCTAGATCACTAGGGGAAATCGGGGAGCTGTTTTTT.

The V gene is TRBV25-1, the J gene TRBJ2-6; 11 positions match TRBD1. The germline CDR1 and CDR2 sequences are MGHDK and SYGVNS. The CDR3 has 18 residues. V gave up 5 bases and J gave up 1 base; unmatched junction bases: 7. CDR3 amino acids: CASSTRTGGESGANVLTF. The DNA for the CDR3 is TGTGCCAGCAGTACACGGACAGGGGGCGAGTCTGGGGCCAACGTCCTGACTTTC.

This chain links TRBV19 with TRBJ2-1; D tentatively fits TRBD1 or TRBD2 (5 bases each). This CDR3 is 12 amino acids long. Looked up from germline, CDR1 is LNHDA and CDR2 is SQIVND (reference sequence). The V end lost 4 bases, the J end lost 9 bases, and 10 bases lay between the germline ends. As DNA, the CDR3 is TGTGCCAGTAGTACCCACGGGACTGAGCAGTTCTTC. It translates to CASSTHGTEQFF. The whole variable domain, filled in from reference TRBV19 and TRBJ2-1, reads DGGITQSPKYLFRKEGQNVTLSCEQNLNHDAMYWYRQDPGQGLRLIYYSQIVNDFQKGDIAEGYSVSREKKESFPLTVTSAQKNPTAFYLCASSTHGTEQFFGPGTRLTVL.

The chain combines TRBV10-3 with TRBJ1-1; weak D call: TRBD1 (5 bases). The germline CDR1 and CDR2 sequences are ENHRY and SYGVKD. The CDR3 is made up of 14 amino acids. In nucleotides, the CDR3 is TGTGTCAGCGGGAGAGGGGCCCCGTGGACTGAAGCTTTCTTT. It yields the protein CVSGRGAPWTEAFF.

In this sample, this clonotype turned up many times. This sequence joins TRBV30 and TRBJ2-2, with D possibly matching TRBD2 (6 bases). This CDR3 has 14 amino acids. V was cut by 2 bases and J by 2 bases, with 9 bases left in between. In germline, CDR1 is GTSNPN, CDR2 SVGIG (reference sequence). The CDR3 sequence: CAWSPGSNTGELFF. CDR3 coding DNA: TGTGCCTGGAGTCCCGGGAGTAACACCGGGGAGCTGTTTTTT.

The chain has TRBV29-1 and TRBJ1-5; D is unresolved. Germline CDR1 and CDR2: SQVTM and ANQGSEA. The CDR3 is made up of 12 amino acids. The V end lost 3 bases, the J end lost 6 bases, and 9 bases lay between the germline ends. The CDR3 DNA reads as TGCAGCGTTGAGGGTGGAGGTCAGCCCCAGCATTTT. Protein sequence: CSVEGGGQPQHF.

This chain uses TRBV20-1 with TRBJ1-1; no firm D call. Germline CDR1 is DFQATT and CDR2 is SNEGSKA (reference sequence). V gave up 6 bases and J gave up 1 base, with 15 bases separating them. The CDR3 sequence is 14 residues long. The CDR3 loop is CSAQVGRANTEAFF. The CDR3 nucleotides are TGCAGTGCGCAGGTGGGGAGGGCGAACACTGAAGCTTTCTTT.

This clonotype came up many times. CDR3 bases: TGCGCCAGCAGCTTGGTCGCGGGAGCCTACAATGAGCAGTTCTTC. This codes for CASSLVAGAYNEQFF. The chain employs TRBV5-1 and TRBJ2-1; 7 nucleotides match TRBD2. After removal of 0 bases from V and 2 bases from J, the junction contained 2 bases not matched to a gene. This CDR3 is built from 15 residues. Per the germline V gene, CDR1 is SGHRS and CDR2 is YFSETQ.

This clonotype was recorded many times. This chain connects TRBV7-9 to TRBJ1-2, with TRBD1 matching 8 bases. CDR3 size: 14 residues. Trimming at V came to 5 bases and at J to 5 bases, leaving 7 bases not matched to a gene. Germline loops: CDR1 SEHNR, CDR2 FQNEAQ (reference sequence). The CDR3 reads CASSAGQGGYGYTF. As DNA, the CDR3 is TGTGCCAGCAGCGCCGGACAGGGAGGTTATGGCTACACCTTC.

With regard to this clonotype: The junction differs from germline at one of its ends, possibly a read error. The chain carries TRBV4-2 and TRBJ2-7; 14 positions agree with TRBD2. The CDR3 has 18 residues. Per the germline V gene, CDR1 is LGHNA and CDR2 is YNFKEQ. The CDR3 region is CASSPTGLAGDTPYEQCF. DNA of the CDR3: TGTGCCAGCAGCCCCACGGGACTAGCGGGAGATACCCCCTACGAGCAGTGCTTC.

In this sample, this clonotype turned up a few times. The genes are TRBV3-1 and TRBJ2-4, with D possibly TRBD2 on 5 matching bases. The CDR3 loop spans 15 amino acids. Trimming took 5 bases from V and 10 from J, leaving 21 bases between them. CDR1 and CDR2 (germline): LGHDT, YNNKEL (reference sequence). This chain's CDR3 is CASSKDLPLRGIQYF. CDR3 in DNA: TGTGCCAGCAGCAAGGACCTGCCCCTCCGAGGGATTCAGTACTTC.

This clonotype was recorded many times. The rearrangement links TRBV2 to TRBJ2-3, with 9 bases matching TRBD1. The CDR3 runs to 12 residues. After removal of 8 bases from V and 3 bases from J, the junction contained 0 bases not matched to a gene. The germline gives CDR1 SNHLY, CDR2 FYNNEI. The CDR3 DNA sequence: TGTGCCAGCGGACAGGGGACAGATACGCAGTATTTT. It encodes CASGQGTDTQYF.

This clonotype has only a few counts. One base away lies a much larger clone, so this may be a sequencing read error. This rearrangement joins TRBV6-1 to TRBJ1-6; D not certain. CDR1 and CDR2 from the germline V gene are MNHNS and SASEGT. The CDR3 length is 13 residues. This chain's CDR3 is CACSEAGNSPLHF. The DNA of the CDR3 is TGTGCCTGCAGTGAAGCGGGGAATTCACCCCTCCACTTT.

Worth noting for this clonotype: A much larger clone sits a single nucleotide away, making a read error possible. The rearrangement links TRBV6-1 to TRBJ1-1; D uncertain. The CDR3 is 15 amino acids. Germline CDR1 reads MNHNS; CDR2 reads SASEGT. DNA of the CDR3: TGTGCCCGCAGTCGACTAGGACCGTCGGGGACTGAAGCTTTCTTT. Translated: CARSRLGPSGTEAFF.